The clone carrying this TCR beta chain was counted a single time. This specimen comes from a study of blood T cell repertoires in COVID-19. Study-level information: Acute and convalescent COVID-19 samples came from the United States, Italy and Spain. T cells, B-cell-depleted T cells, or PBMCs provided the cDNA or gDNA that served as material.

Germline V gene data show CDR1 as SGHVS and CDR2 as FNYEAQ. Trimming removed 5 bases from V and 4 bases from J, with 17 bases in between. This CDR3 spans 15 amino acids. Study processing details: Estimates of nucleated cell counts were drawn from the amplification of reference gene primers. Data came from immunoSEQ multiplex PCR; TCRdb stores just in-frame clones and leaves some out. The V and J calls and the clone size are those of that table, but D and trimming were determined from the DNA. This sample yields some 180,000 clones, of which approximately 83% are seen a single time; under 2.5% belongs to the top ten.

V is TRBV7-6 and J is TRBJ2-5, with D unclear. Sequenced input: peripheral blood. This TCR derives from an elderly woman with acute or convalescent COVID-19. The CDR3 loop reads CASSPPGRPRETQYF. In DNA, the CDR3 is TGTGCCAGCAGCCCACCAGGTCGTCCCAGAGAGACCCAGTACTTC.